This record looks at one T cell receptor (beta chain) sequence and its context. Its target antigen remains unknown. An end of the junction does not agree with germline; a read error may underlie this. Participants in the prospective study were enrolled through a virtual design, were aged 18 to 89 years, and lived in some 24 United States geographic areas. In the prospective study, participants were assigned to cohorts based on the clinical history participants reported in a screening survey and a study questionnaire. For ImmuneRACE Cohort 3, a participant was defined as recovered based on two consecutive negative NP/OP PCR tests, clearance by a healthcare professional, or resolution of symptoms. In the prospective study, mobile phlebotomists collected whole blood, serum and a nasopharyngeal or oropharyngeal swab from each participant. Over a 2-month period, participants in the prospective study had the option of providing additional blood draws and questionnaires. Before DNA extraction, blood samples from the prospective study were shipped at room temperature or frozen.

This entry comes from a study of blood T cell repertoires in COVID-19 (dated by TCRdb to the early 2020s). For context, the study as a whole: Samples from collaborators originated in the United States, Italy and Spain and spanned both the acute and convalescent phases of COVID-19. The prospective study material was composed of cDNA or gDNA derived from T cells, B-cell-depleted T cells, or PBMCs. Deeply sampled blood TCRbeta repertoires from subjects exposed to, actively infected with, or recovered from COVID-19 were included in the dataset. The repertoires were made available in a free public database intended to serve as a resource for research on the immune response to SARS-CoV-2. The samples were drawn from the first 160 participants of the ongoing ImmuneRACE study and from 950 to 1,500 subjects provided by 6 global collaborators. A de-identified subject ID, COVID-19 status, age in years and sex were almost always included in the sample metadata. Where available, HLA class I and class II types were obtained from metadata supplied by the sample provider rather than from assay-based typing. Results and caveats for the whole study, not just this receptor: The amount of clinical and demographic metadata varied by source and participant and was provided uncurated.

The germline V gene (reference sequence) yields LNHDA for CDR1 and SQIVND for CDR2. From its cysteine to its phenylalanine, the CDR3 spans 12 amino acids. Only the CDR3 portion is preserved as DNA: 36 bases, with reading frame beginning at the first base. The immunoSEQ Assay, a bias-controlled multiplex PCR, was used to amplify TCRbeta CDR3 regions from genomic DNA. On the authors' methods: The number of nucleated cells in each sample was estimated by amplification of reference gene primers within the assay. To quantify the absolute abundance of each unique TCRbeta CDR3 rearrangement, sequence reads were collapsed and filtered. For each sample, productive Simpson clonality was calculated as the square root of Simpson's diversity index over productive rearrangements. TCRdb holds this immuneACCESS table with in-frame rearrangements only. Some clones are missing; in checked studies, unresolved V genes explain under half, and the rest has no known cause. The D gene and trimming were derived from the DNA, and the V and J assignments and clone size from that table. Present in this sample are about 150,000 clones, about 88% of which were seen just once. The ten largest clonotypes hold more than 5.5% of the sample.

Recombination joined TRBV19 with TRBJ1-5; TRBD1 is a weak D gene call, 5 bases matching. Sample: PBMCs or T cells enriched from blood (not recorded which). This TCR came from a man over 45 who had recovered from COVID-19. The CDR3 region: CASSMFAGLKDF. The sequenced DNA is TGTGCCAGTAGTATGTTTGCAGGGTTGAAGGATTTT.